The sequence of this T cell receptor beta chain was determined in a study of cytomegalovirus exposure and HLA in healthy donors (dated by TCRdb to about 2017). Background for the entire study: An earlier analysis of some 500 of the donors reported about 290 Gb of sequence data and around 120 million unique TCR beta sequences from about 180 million T cells. A separate validation cohort of 100 to 150 different subjects was used in addition to the 666-subject first cohort. In a later genetic analysis, genome-wide SNP genotypes for about 55% of the 666 donors were used, and that subset was treated as a discovery cohort. Donor age, sex, ethnicity and CMV serostatus were compiled alongside the repertoire data. All discovery cohort repertoires had been generated using a single sequencing platform. Four or five DR-DQ haplotypes were treated as single units for association and clustering because of strong linkage in the cohort. In a later analysis, previously published TCR beta repertoires from several hundred donors were re-analyzed and high-resolution HLA genotyping was added so that TCR occurrence patterns could be studied. To predict cytomegalovirus infection status, the study combined high-throughput TCR immunosequencing, statistical association of individual TCRs with disease status, and machine learning. Of the 300 to 450 genotyped donors, approximately 83% fell in the genetic ancestry cluster associated with self-reported Caucasian donors. In the later analysis, no new phenotypic data were used to find candidate immune exposures; instead, reliance was placed on TCR beta sequences and their occurrence across donors. The number of donors typed differed by locus, with about 629-630 for A, B, C, DRB1 and DQB1, over 500 for DQA1, under 610 for DPA1, and 472 for DPB1. An earlier analysis of 587 of the donors used high-throughput TCR beta sequencing to judge whether each TCR beta V gene segment behaved as functional or pseudogenic. The study used immunosequencing to profile the T cell repertoires of under 700 subjects and linked those repertoires to cytomegalovirus serostatus. Both class I and class II loci were covered by HLA typing, at four-digit resolution. Across some 400 genotyped donors of the cohort, an average of approximately 240,000 unique TCR beta nucleotide sequences per donor were sequenced, and around 20% of those sequences were non-productive. An early release covering roughly 640 HLA-typed donors comprised around 300 gigabases of sequencing data and tens of millions of unique TCR sequences. The study aimed to test whether signatures of past pathogen exposure could be identified by cataloging public T cell receptors. Overall results and qualifications from the work: Cytomegalovirus status was reported to be diagnosed by the classifier with high specificity and sensitivity in both the original and validation cohorts. In a later analysis, 15,000 to 20,000 TCR beta sequences were associated with specific HLA alleles at a false discovery rate of 0.05. An earlier analysis of 450 to 750 of the donors showed that most TCR beta V segments appeared in productive rearrangements either about 87% or about 30% of the time, which broadly matched IMGT annotations. A cluster of highly shared sequence variants was judged likely to represent a technical artifact of the sequencing pipeline. A further reported finding was that TCR beta sequences accurately predicted the HLA-A and HLA-B alleles for most subjects in the first cohort. In a later analysis, HLA-associated TCR beta chains were found to be more clonally expanded and to have lower generation probabilities than equally common non-associated chains. Because counts were too low, about 18 rarely observed V segments, including chromosome 9 orphons, were excluded from the earlier analysis of fewer than 650 of the donors. Some IMGT-functional V segments, including TRBV6-2 and TRBV6-3, could not be told apart with the 87-base-pair reads, so those segments were excluded. An association between a missense DCLRE1C variant and V-gene and J-gene trimming of TCR beta chains was found in a later genetic analysis and replicated in an independent cohort. In a later analysis, several top co-occurrence clusters were reported to appear linked to parvovirus B19, influenza, CMV and Epstein-Barr virus. CMV serostatus was the only immune exposure information available for the cohort. When HLA alleles, especially DR and DQ, strongly co-occurred, TCR associations were difficult to assign to individual alleles. In a later analysis, TCR association rates were found to vary across HLA loci, with the most associated TCRs seen for DRB1 alleles and the fewest for HLA-C alleles. Linkage disequilibrium might explain the correlated functional status among segregating V segments, but an unknown experimental factor could not be excluded. Because HLA typing was unavailable for some donors at each locus, only the typed subset was used in association tests. Roughly uniform sequencing depth across donors was assumed in presence/absence analyses, although this assumption may not hold. The cohort was sequenced for TCR beta chains only, and without alpha or paired-chain data the features that could be detected were limited. It was suggested by the authors that the approach could potentially be generalized to other disease states and immunological phenotypes. According to a later analysis, most CMV-associated TCR beta chains appeared to be HLA-restricted, and the HLA associations seemed to be driven largely by CMV exposure. In a later genetic analysis, fewer N-insertions in productive TCRs were reported among donors in an Asian-associated ancestry cluster than the roughly 640-donor mean. In vitro tests confirmed that three of the cytomegalovirus-associated TCR beta chains recognize cytomegalovirus antigens. The study gave a list of 150 to 200 TCR beta chains associated with cytomegalovirus. Across donors, most TCR sequences were observed very rarely, whereas some public TCRs were present in many individuals.

Libraries were constructed by the immunoSEQ multiplex PCR assay. For the multiplex PCR, a mixture combining 60 forward primers for TCR Vbeta segments and 13 reverse primers for TCR Jbeta segments was used. A multiplex PCR assay on genomic DNA amplified the CDR3 region of rearranged TCR beta genes. The amplified TCR beta libraries were sequenced on the Illumina HiSeq System as 87-base-pair reads. The paper's data handling went like this. A later analysis tallied around 82 million unique TCR beta chains across the 650 to 750 repertoires, and approximately 11 million of those chains were shared by two or more donors. Raw reads were error-corrected and collapsed into unique sequences by a nearest-neighbor algorithm in which closely related sequences were merged to remove PCR and sequencing errors. CDR3 sequences were aligned to IMGT reference sequences to assign V, D and J gene segments. For a sequence to be retained, a match of at least six nucleotides to both a V gene segment and a J gene segment was required. A rearrangement was called productive if the CDR3 had no stop codons and remained in frame with V and J, and every other rearrangement was called non-productive. Following IMGT convention, CDR3 was defined as the stretch from the second conserved V-encoded cysteine up to the conserved J-encoded phenylalanine. The earlier analysis of 500 to 600 of the donors excluded sequences that lacked an unambiguous match to a single V gene segment. In an earlier analysis of approximately 590 of the donors, a V segment was called functional when productive rearrangements were above 56.7%, and segregating when the standard deviation between donors exceeded 5%. A statistical classification framework was built for diagnosing cytomegalovirus status from the catalog of TCR beta chain sequences. A later analysis assigned V and J genes by comparing TCR nucleotide sequences with IMGT/GENE-DB human TR gene sequences. The TCRdist pipeline was used in a later analysis to assign CDR3 sequences and most-parsimonious VDJ recombination scenarios. A later analysis defined each TCR beta chain by its CDR3 amino acid sequence plus V-gene family, and excluded reads lacking a unique V-gene family. A later analysis removed 550 to 700 highly shared, low-generation-probability nucleotide sequences to deal with suspected cross-contamination and a sequencing artifact. In a later analysis, a clonal expansion index for each public chain was calculated from normalized within-repertoire ranks of inferred template counts. Generation probabilities in a later analysis came from a VDJ recombination model fitted to out-of-frame rearrangements, and those results were checked against IGoR. In a later analysis, TCR-TCR, TCR-HLA and TCR-CMV co-occurrence was scored with hypergeometric tests, and a repertoire-size bias correction was applied to TCR pairs. In a later analysis, false discovery rates were estimated by permuting HLA or CMV assignments 20 times. In a later analysis, co-occurring TCRs were grouped using DBSCAN, and TCRdist sequence similarity was added for clustering within HLA-allele-positive subsets. Co-occurrence clustering excluded repertoires with fewer than 30,000 or more than 120,000 public chains, plus five with anomalous nucleotide sharing. Imported from immuneACCESS, the table was reduced by TCRdb to in-frame sequences with V and J called. These copies leave out some clones; in studies compared against another copy, an unresolved V gene accounts for under half, and the cause of the remainder is not known. That table supplies the V and J calls and clone size; D and trimming were determined from the DNA. In all, the sample holds over 150,000 clones, and approximately 80% of those were seen once. The ten largest account for around 1.2% of the sample.

V loses 1 base of germline sequence and J loses 9 bases, and the interval between the two ends is 16 bases. The germline V gene supplies CDR1 LGHNA and CDR2 YNFKEQ. The cysteine opens and the phenylalanine closes a CDR3 of 15 amino acids. The kept DNA is CDR3 alone, 45 bases in frame from the first base. This clone turned up a few times. Its binding antigen is unknown. No much larger clone is present one base from it, and per-base qualities are unavailable. The cohort was made up of 500 to 800 healthy bone marrow donors. At the time of sampling, every cohort member was nominally healthy, though immune exposures that went unrecorded were likely present. The donor was CMV seropositive and was included in the group of 250 to 300 seropositive cohort members. Each donor provided a peripheral blood sample, and peripheral blood mononuclear cells were used for TCR beta sequencing. Genomic DNA extraction from the blood cell samples was performed with the Qiagen DNeasy Blood Extraction Kit.

The sample taken for sequencing was PBMCs. In this chain, TRBV4-2 is recombined with TRBJ2-1, and the D gene may be TRBD2, 5 bases matching. This sequence originates from a girl aged 2-10 years in good health and CMV-seropositive. The sequence in DNA is TGTGCCAGCAGCCAAGGGGGTTTCGCTGGGAGTGAGCAGTTCTTC. Translation gives CASSQGGFAGSEQFF.